These T cell receptor beta chains were read from a single sample in a study of OX40 agonist ivuxolimab in advanced cancers. Assay used: immunoSEQ multiplex PCR; TCRdb lists only in-frame clones, some missing. Found here are roughly 99,000 clones, 75% to 95% of them singletons; the top ten hold about 1.2%. Sequencing used CD4+ or CD8+ T cells sorted from blood, obtained in a trial of the OX40 agonist ivuxolimab. The receptors originated from an adult with an advanced solid tumor such as melanoma, head and neck, liver or kidney cancer. Each CDR3 is given with its conserved first and last residue. D genes are given only for firm matches. A clone size is listed for some rows: how often the clone was seen (once, few, many), or a class if it is expanded.

DNA: TGTGCCAGCAGCGTAGAAATAGACTACGAGCAGTACTTC
CDR3: CASSVEIDYEQYF
J: TRBJ2-7
D: .
V: TRBV9
size: .

DNA: TGTGCCAGCTCATCTACTAGCGGAGCTGGCGAGCAGTACTTC
CDR3: CASSSTSGAGEQYF
J: TRBJ2-7
D: TRBD2
V: TRBV18
size: .

DNA: TGTGCCAGCAGCTTATCCAGCGGGAGCGCAGATACGCAGTATTTT
CDR3: CASSLSSGSADTQYF
J: TRBJ2-3
D: TRBD2
V: TRBV7-3
size: .

DNA: TGCGCCAGCAGCTTGAATTTCAGGAACACTGAAGCTTTCTTT
CDR3: CASSLNFRNTEAFF
J: TRBJ1-1
D: .
V: TRBV5-1
size: .

DNA: TGTGCCAGTAGTTTGGACGGGGGAGAGACCCAGTACTTC
CDR3: CASSLDGGETQYF
J: TRBJ2-5
D: .
V: TRBV19
size: .

DNA: TGTGCCAGTAGTATAGGCCCAAATCAGCCCCAGCATTTT
CDR3: CASSIGPNQPQHF
J: TRBJ1-5
D: .
V: TRBV19
size: once

DNA: TGCAGCGTTTACAGAGCTCAAGGCTCAGATACGCAGTATTTT
CDR3: CSVYRAQGSDTQYF
J: TRBJ2-3
D: .
V: TRBV29-1
size: .

DNA: TGTGCCAGCAGGTATCAGGCTAGCTCTGGGGCCAACGTCCTGACTTTC
CDR3: CASRYQASSGANVLTF
J: TRBJ2-6
D: .
V: TRBV2
size: .

DNA: TGTGCCAGCAGTACGAAGTACGAGCAGTACTTC
CDR3: CASSTKYEQYF
J: TRBJ2-7
D: .
V: TRBV2
size: once

DNA: TGCGCCAGCATGCTAGGGTCCGTCGACATGAACACTGAAGCTTTCTTT
CDR3: CASMLGSVDMNTEAFF
J: TRBJ1-1
D: .
V: TRBV5-1
size: .

DNA: TGTGCCAGCAGTGAAGCCGTCGGGACAACTAATGAAAAACTGTTTTTT
CDR3: CASSEAVGTTNEKLFF
J: TRBJ1-4
D: .
V: TRBV6-1
size: .

DNA: TGTGCCAGCAGTTCCCAATTCTTGACAGGTCGAATCACTGAAGCTTTCTTT
CDR3: CASSSQFLTGRITEAFF
J: TRBJ1-1
D: .
V: TRBV28
size: .

DNA: TGTGCCAGCAGCCCCTTCGGGGGGAAAGATACGCAGTATTTT
CDR3: CASSPFGGKDTQYF
J: TRBJ2-3
D: TRBD2
V: TRBV6-5
size: .

DNA: TGTGCCAGCAGCTCCCAGAGGGGCAGGGGACCGAATCAGCCCCAGCATTTT
CDR3: CASSSQRGRGPNQPQHF
J: TRBJ1-5
D: .
V: TRBV7-8
size: .

DNA: TGTGCCAGCAGCCCGGGACTTTTTAATGAAAAACTGTTTTTT
CDR3: CASSPGLFNEKLFF
J: TRBJ1-4
D: .
V: TRBV28
size: .

DNA: TGTGCCACCAGCAGAGAAAGGACAGCTCCCTACGAGCAGTACTTC
CDR3: CATSRERTAPYEQYF
J: TRBJ2-7
D: .
V: TRBV15
size: .

DNA: TGTGCCAGCACGACCGGGACTAGCGGGTGGCAGTTCTTC
CDR3: CASTTGTSGWQFF
J: TRBJ2-1
D: TRBD2
V: TRBV2
size: .

DNA: TGTGCCTGGAGGGACAGGGAGGAAGCTTTCTTT
CDR3: CAWRDREEAFF
J: TRBJ1-1
D: TRBD1
V: TRBV30
size: .

DNA: TGTGCCAGCGCACAGGGGTCTGGGGCCAACGTCCTGACTTTC
CDR3: CASAQGSGANVLTF
J: TRBJ2-6
D: TRBD1
V: TRBV6-4
size: .

DNA: TGTGCCAGCAGCTTAGTAAGGACAGCTCGGACTGGAAACACCATATATTTT
CDR3: CASSLVRTARTGNTIYF
J: TRBJ1-3
D: .
V: TRBV7-2
size: .

DNA: TGTGCCAGTAGTACCTCAGGGAATAGCAATCAGCCCCAGCATTTT
CDR3: CASSTSGNSNQPQHF
J: TRBJ1-5
D: .
V: TRBV19
size: .

DNA: TGTGCCAGCAGCCAAGAGACAGCGGGAGGCCTATACAATGAGCAGTTCTTC
CDR3: CASSQETAGGLYNEQFF
J: TRBJ2-1
D: TRBD2
V: TRBV4-2
size: .

DNA: TGTGCCAGTCAAGTTACAGGGACGAACACTGAAGCTTTCTTT
CDR3: CASQVTGTNTEAFF
J: TRBJ1-1
D: .
V: TRBV19
size: .

DNA: TGTGCCAGCAGACTGGAGGCGGGAGGGTCCCACGAGCAGTACTTC
CDR3: CASRLEAGGSHEQYF
J: TRBJ2-7
D: TRBD2
V: TRBV28
size: .

DNA: TGTGCCAGCCTGGGACAGGGGATGACTGAAGCTTTCTTT
CDR3: CASLGQGMTEAFF
J: TRBJ1-1
D: TRBD1
V: TRBV19
size: .

DNA: TGTGCCAGCTCACCAGCCAGGGCGAGGGAGACCCAGTACTTC
CDR3: CASSPARARETQYF
J: TRBJ2-5
D: .
V: TRBV18
size: .

DNA: TGTGCCAGCAGCGCAGGCCGGGACGTCTACAATGAGCAGTTCTTC
CDR3: CASSAGRDVYNEQFF
J: TRBJ2-1
D: .
V: TRBV7-2
size: .

DNA: TGTGCCAGCAGCTTGGGGGACCCAGGGGACCAACACAATGAGCAGTTCTTC
CDR3: CASSLGDPGDQHNEQFF
J: TRBJ2-1
D: .
V: TRBV5-4
size: .

DNA: TGTGCCAGCAGCTACAGGGGGCAGAATCAGCCCCAGCATTTT
CDR3: CASSYRGQNQPQHF
J: TRBJ1-5
D: TRBD1
V: TRBV6-5
size: few

DNA: TGTGCCAGCAGCCCTACTTTGGGTACGTTCGTGCAGTACTTC
CDR3: CASSPTLGTFVQYF
J: TRBJ2-7
D: .
V: TRBV4-2
size: .

DNA: TGTGCCAGCTCCCCCTCAATGAACACCGGGGAGCTGTTTTTT
CDR3: CASSPSMNTGELFF
J: TRBJ2-2
D: .
V: TRBV18
size: .

DNA: TGTGCCAGCAGTTTATCGAGGTCGAGTTTCAGTGAGCAGTTCTTC
CDR3: CASSLSRSSFSEQFF
J: TRBJ2-1
D: .
V: TRBV27
size: .

DNA: TGTGCCAGCAGTTTACGTCATTCCCAGCATTTT
CDR3: CASSLRHSQHF
J: TRBJ1-5
D: .
V: TRBV28
size: .

DNA: TGTGCCAGCAGCTTAGTTCTCTCTGGGGCCAACGTCCTGACTTTC
CDR3: CASSLVLSGANVLTF
J: TRBJ2-6
D: .
V: TRBV7-2
size: .

DNA: TGTGCCAGCAGCTCTCAGCTCCTAACAGATACGCAGTATTTT
CDR3: CASSSQLLTDTQYF
J: TRBJ2-3
D: .
V: TRBV13
size: .

DNA: TGTGCCAGCAGCGCCCCCATCGACAGGGGCACAGATACGCAGTATTTT
CDR3: CASSAPIDRGTDTQYF
J: TRBJ2-3
D: TRBD1
V: TRBV9
size: .

DNA: TGTGCCAGCAGCTCAGAGCGGAGCTACAATGAGCAGTTCTTC
CDR3: CASSSERSYNEQFF
J: TRBJ2-1
D: .
V: TRBV5-4
size: .

DNA: TGTGCCAGCAGCTCTTCCGGGACTAGCGGGAGCTCCTACAATGAGCAGTTCTTC
CDR3: CASSSSGTSGSSYNEQFF
J: TRBJ2-1
D: TRBD2
V: TRBV11-1
size: .

DNA: TGTGCCTGGAGACCGCAGGGGTTCTCTGGAAACACCATATATTTT
CDR3: CAWRPQGFSGNTIYF
J: TRBJ1-3
D: .
V: TRBV30
size: .

DNA: TGTGCCAGCAGCCGAGGGGTAGAGACCCAGTACTTC
CDR3: CASSRGVETQYF
J: TRBJ2-5
D: .
V: TRBV7-2
size: .

DNA: TGTGCCAGCAGCGGGGGGACAGGGGGATCAGATACGCAGTATTTT
CDR3: CASSGGTGGSDTQYF
J: TRBJ2-3
D: TRBD1
V: TRBV7-9
size: .

DNA: TGTGCCAGCTCACCATTCACGGGACAGACCTACGAGCAGTACTTC
CDR3: CASSPFTGQTYEQYF
J: TRBJ2-7
D: TRBD1
V: TRBV18
size: .

DNA: TGCGCCAGCAGCTTGGAGAATGGGGGAGTCTATGGCTACACCTTC
CDR3: CASSLENGGVYGYTF
J: TRBJ1-2
D: .
V: TRBV5-1
size: .

DNA: TGTGCCAGCAGGGACCAGGGGGCCCAGGGGAGCGGCTACACCTTC
CDR3: CASRDQGAQGSGYTF
J: TRBJ1-2
D: TRBD1
V: TRBV2
size: .

DNA: TGTGCCACCAGCAGAGATTTTCGCTATAATGAGCAGTTCTTC
CDR3: CATSRDFRYNEQFF
J: TRBJ2-1
D: .
V: TRBV15
size: .

DNA: TGTGCCAGCTCCCCCGACGGACTCCAGGGCTACACCTTC
CDR3: CASSPDGLQGYTF
J: TRBJ1-2
D: .
V: TRBV18
size: .

DNA: TGTGCCAGCAGTTACTCGGACAGGGTCGGGGAGCAGTACTTC
CDR3: CASSYSDRVGEQYF
J: TRBJ2-5
D: TRBD1
V: TRBV6-5
size: .